The 22 T cell receptor beta chains presented below share a single source sample, sequenced in a study of patients and donors after allogeneic stem cell transplantation (dated by TCRdb to about 2020). The receptor library was made with RT-PCR. The instrument given in TCRdb is NextSeq 550. Clones were called with MiXCR by TCRdb after fastp trimmed the public reads at Q25, and only in-frame beta chains were retained. Identical CDR3 proteins give one entry, which carries the most common genes and DNA. The sample table contains about a million distinct CDR3 sequences; only one count was recorded for over 15% of them. The ten largest clones capture approximately 5.9% of the sample. Sequencing was performed on blood, either unsorted or a sorted T cell fraction (not recorded which). Source of these receptors: a human donor who was either an allogeneic HSCT recipient or a stem cell or donor lymphocyte infusion donor (not recorded which). It is not recorded whose cells these are; they may come from a transplant donor.

The chain joins TRBV29-1 to TRBJ2-3, with 7 nucleotides matching TRBD1. CDR1 is SQVTM and CDR2 is ANQGSEA in the germline V gene. This CDR3 has 15 residues. This chain's CDR3 is CSDGIGTEGADTQYF. DNA for the CDR3: TGCAGTGATGGGATCGGGACAGAGGGCGCGGATACGCAGTATTTT.

The chain joins TRBV5-1 to TRBJ2-5, with a tentative D call TRBD2 (5 bases). The CDR3 consists of 15 residues. Per the germline V gene, CDR1 is SGHRS and CDR2 is YFSETQ. V gave up 2 bases and J gave up 2 bases, with 13 bases separating them. In DNA, the CDR3 is TGCGCCAGCAGCTTCACCCGGGGTTTACAAGAGACCCAGTACTTC. Translated, it gives CASSFTRGLQETQYF.

A few counts support this clonotype. This rearrangement joins TRBV7-2 to TRBJ1-2; maybe TRBD1 (6 bases). The CDR3 totals 15 residues. V lost 8 bases to trimming and J lost 7 bases, with 23 bases between them. Germline V lookup: CDR1 SGHTA, CDR2 FQGNSA. In DNA, the CDR3 is TGTGCCAGCTCCCCCGATAGTTGGGGGGCCGCTGGCTACACCTTC. Amino acids: CASSPDSWGAAGYTF. The full variable domain, completed using reference TRBV7-2 and TRBJ1-2, is GAGVSQSPSNKVTEKGKDVELRCDPISGHTALYWYRQSLGQGLEFLIYFQGNSAPDKSGLPSDRFSAERTGGSVSTLTIQRTQQEDSAVYLCASSPDSWGAAGYTFGSGTRLTVV.

V usage is TRBV12-3 or TRBV12-4 and J usage is TRBJ2-2, with D perhaps TRBD2 (6 bases). The CDR3 is 14 residues long. V lost 7 bases and J lost 2, with 11 bases in between. The CDR3 nucleotides are TGTGCCAGCAAGGCGGGACTCAACACCGGGGAGCTGTTTTTT. Amino acids: CASKAGLNTGELFF.

This chain links TRBV9 with TRBJ2-1, with a tentative D call TRBD2 (5 bases). This CDR3 has 20 residues. The V gene lost 3 bases and the J gene lost 1 base, with 26 bases spanning the gap. Germline CDR1 is SGDLS and CDR2 is YYNGEE. The CDR3 sequence: CASSGGEGPSSNHSYNEQFF. The CDR3 nucleotides read TGTGCCAGCAGCGGCGGTGAGGGCCCTTCCTCTAACCATTCCTACAATGAGCAGTTCTTC.

The rearrangement links TRBV20-1 to TRBJ2-7, with D unresolved. Germline V CDR1 and CDR2: DFQATT, SNEGSKA (reference sequence). CDR3 length: 12 residues. Here the CDR3 DNA reads TGCAGCCTGAGGTCCCAGACCTACGAGCAGTACTTC. It specifies CSLRSQTYEQYF.

This chain links TRBV7-2 with TRBJ2-7; 7 bases line up with TRBD1. Losses at the gene ends were 5 bases for V and 2 bases for J; bases not matched to a gene: 6. The CDR3 contains 14 residues. Looked up from germline, CDR1 is SGHTA and CDR2 is FQGNSA. The CDR3 sequence: CASSQTGVTYEQYF. As DNA, the CDR3 is TGTGCCAGCAGCCAAACAGGGGTGACCTACGAGCAGTACTTC.

The V call is TRBV20-1, the J call TRBJ2-7; no firm D call. The CDR3 has 11 amino acids. Germline CDR1 reads DFQATT; CDR2 reads SNEGSKA (reference sequence). Trimming cost V 7 bases and J 1 base, with 8 bases left between them. Written as DNA, the CDR3 is TGCAGTGGCGTCGCATCCTACGAGCAGTACTTC. It yields the protein CSGVASYEQYF.

The V and J genes are TRBV6-2 or TRBV6-3 and TRBJ2-2; D remains unclear. Trimming stripped 4 bases from V and 4 bases from J, with 10 bases between. This CDR3 is built from 14 residues. In germline, CDR1 is MNHEY, CDR2 SVGEGT. The DNA of the CDR3 is TGTGCCAGCAGTTTTTCTTGGGCCACCGGGGAGCTGTTTTTT. It codes for CASSFSWATGELFF.

The V call is TRBV3-1, the J call TRBJ2-3; a weak D match, TRBD2 (5 bases). In germline, CDR1 is LGHDT, CDR2 YNNKEL (reference sequence). The CDR3 length is 14 residues. Trimming shortened V by 1 base and J by 5 bases, and 10 bases separated the two germline ends. In nucleotides, the CDR3 is TGTGCCAGCAGCCAAGGGCGGGCTGAAGATACGCAGTATTTT. Amino acid sequence: CASSQGRAEDTQYF.

In this sample, this clonotype turned up a few times. The chain has TRBV3-1 and TRBJ2-7; 10 positions agree with TRBD2. CDR1 and CDR2 from the germline V gene are LGHDT and YNNKEL (reference sequence). V lost 2 bases, J lost 5 bases, and 15 bases stayed unmatched. CDR3 size: 18 residues. The CDR3 bases are TGTGCCAGCAGCCAATCGACTAGCGGGTTAGAAAAAGGGGACGAGCAGTACTTC. This sequence encodes CASSQSTSGLEKGDEQYF.

V gene TRBV20-1 combines with J gene TRBJ2-7, with TRBD2 as a possible D gene (6 bases). The CDR3 consists of 11 residues. The germline V gene has CDR1 DFQATT and CDR2 SNEGSKA (reference sequence). Trimming left V 3 bases short and J 5 bases short, with 8 bases between. CDR3 coding DNA: TGCAGTGCTAGTCGCGGGGACGAGCAGTACTTC. It is translated as CSASRGDEQYF.

The chain carries TRBV7-2 and TRBJ2-7; D might be TRBD1 or TRBD2, each matching 6 bases. V lost 4 bases and J lost 5, with 15 bases in between. Germline assignment: CDR1 SGHTA and CDR2 FQGNSA. This CDR3 is 14 amino acids long. The CDR3 nucleotides read TGTGCCAGCAGCTACGGACAGCGGGCTAACGAGCAGTACTTC. Translated: CASSYGQRANEQYF.

The chain carries TRBV4-3 and TRBJ2-2; 9 bases are a match to TRBD1. The junction had 11 bases not matched to a gene; V was cut back by 6 bases and J by 6 bases. The germline CDR1 and CDR2 sequences are LGHNA and YSLEER. The CDR3 spans 16 residues. The CDR3 region is CASSLGQGIGAGELFF. The CDR3 DNA sequence: TGCGCCAGCAGTCTTGGACAGGGGATTGGAGCCGGGGAGCTGTTTTTT.

There are many counts of this clonotype. This sequence joins TRBV12-3 or TRBV12-4 and TRBJ2-4, with D uncertain. V lost 5 bases and J lost 6, with 5 bases in between. This CDR3 is 11 amino acids long. This CDR3 reads CASSPGNIQYF. CDR3 coding DNA: TGTGCCAGCAGTCCAGGAAACATTCAGTACTTC.

The genes are TRBV5-1 and TRBJ2-2; TRBD1 matches at 10 bases. The germline CDR1 and CDR2 sequences are SGHRS and YFSETQ. The CDR3 is 15 amino acids. V was clipped by 6 bases and J by 3 bases; unmatched bases: 5. The CDR3 DNA follows: TGCGCCAGCACCCGACAGGGGGCGGACACCGGGGAGCTGTTTTTT. This gives the protein CASTRQGADTGELFF.

The chain has TRBV20-1 and TRBJ2-3; 10 bases match TRBD1. The length of the CDR3 is 15 residues. Germline CDR1 is DFQATT and CDR2 is SNEGSKA (reference sequence). The J segment lost 1 base and the V segment lost 5 bases, leaving 6 bases of the junction unmatched. The CDR3 nucleotides read TGCAGTGCTTCCCGGGGGACAGGGGGCACAGATACGCAGTATTTT. It specifies CSASRGTGGTDTQYF.

The rearrangement uses TRBV21-1 and TRBJ1-2; TRBD1 was called by the table and not checked on the DNA. TRBV21-1 is listed as a pseudogene. This CDR3 comprises 15 residues. Here the CDR3 reads CASSKGYGPGYGYTF. The CDR3 nucleotides read TGTGCCAGCAGCAAAGGGTATGGACCCGGCTATGGCTACACCTTC.

The chain uses TRBV5-1 and TRBJ2-3, with TRBD1 matching over 7 bases. The germline V gene encodes CDR1 SGHRS and CDR2 YFSETQ. This CDR3 contains 13 residues. The V gene end was trimmed by 6 bases and the J gene end by 2 bases; junction bases not matched to a gene: 3. The CDR3 nucleotides are TGCGCCAGCATGACAGGGAACACAGATACGCAGTATTTT. This sequence encodes CASMTGNTDTQYF.

The V and J genes are TRBV3-1 and TRBJ2-7, with TRBD2 matching over 8 bases. The CDR3 contains 15 residues. The V segment lost 1 base and the J segment 1 base; nucleotides outside the gene matches: 3. Looked up from germline, CDR1 is LGHDT and CDR2 is YNNKEL (reference sequence). The CDR3 nucleotides are TGTGCCAGCAGCCAAGGACTAGCGCCTTCCTACGAGCAGTACTTC. This codes for CASSQGLAPSYEQYF.

CDR3 in amino acids: CATTDSLYEQYF. CDR3 DNA sequence: TGTGCCACGACAGACAGCCTCTACGAGCAGTACTTC. The V call is TRBV10-3, the J call TRBJ2-7; D is perhaps TRBD1 (5 bases). CDR3 length: 12 residues. In germline, CDR1 is ENHRY, CDR2 SYGVKD. V was cut by 10 bases and J by 3 bases, with 13 bases left in between.

This chain links TRBV11-2 with TRBJ2-3, with D possibly matching TRBD2 (6 bases). Germline CDR1 SGHAT, CDR2 FQNNGV. This CDR3 is built from 16 residues. V was trimmed by 0 bases and J by 7 bases, leaving 17 bases between them. The DNA for the CDR3 is TGTGCCAGCAGCTTAGATCTTGGGGGGTTTGGTAATACGCAGTATTTT. Amino acid sequence: CASSLDLGGFGNTQYF. The full variable domain, rest sourced from reference TRBV11-2 and TRBJ2-3, is EAGVAQSPRYKIIEKRQSVAFWCNPISGHATLYWYQQILGQGPKLLIQFQNNGVVDDSQLPKDRFSAERLKGVDSTLKIQPAKLEDSAVYLCASSLDLGGFGNTQYFGPGTRLTVL.